What follows describes a single T cell receptor beta chain. The germline CDR1 and CDR2 sequences are SGHRS and YFSETQ. Trimming cost V 3 bases and J 2 bases; bases outside gene matches: 2. This CDR3 comprises 16 residues. The authors divided CD4+ cells into CD45RA+ naive and CD45RA-negative memory subsets. The sample belongs to a study of shared clonotypes between healthy human individuals. Sorted subsets were amplified in replicate PCRs using about 200 ng DNA, approximately 30,000 T cell genomes. Here immunoSEQ multiplex PCR was the method, and the copy in TCRdb shows in-frame clones only, minus some. The table lists about 1.5 million clones, about 98% of them singletons.

The rearrangement uses TRBV5-1 and TRBJ2-1, with 13 bases aligning to TRBD2. The receptor was isolated from a man younger than 45 in good health. What was sequenced was naive CD4+ T cells sorted from blood. The subset is: CD45RA+ positively selected. The CDR3 nucleotides read TGCGCCAGCAGCTCCACTAGCGGGAGGGCCTACAATGAGCAGTTCTTC. It encodes CASSSTSGRAYNEQFF.